This TCR beta chain was captured by sequencing in a study of T cell repertoires in cytomegalovirus infection. Across the whole study: Based on public TCR beta signatures, there were indications of CMV infection and of a matching HLA type.

TCRdb independently ran MiXCR on the reads; one entry per CDR3 protein. The sample has hundreds of thousands of distinct CDR3 sequences, about 11% seen once. Germline CDR1 and CDR2: SEHNR and FQNEAQ (reference sequence). The CDR3 has 11 residues. Between the trimmed V and J ends, which lost 11 bases and 5 bases, there was a span of 11 bases. This clonotype was counted at least ten times. The antigen is unknown. Study results and limitations: HLA-C-restricted CMV clonotypes gave the most frequent clonotype in two of eight donors. Summed frequency of shared TCR beta families picked out CMV carriers who also had the relevant HLA.

The receptor comes from a human donor in good health (CMV status not recorded). Some clones in this sample may be carry-over from other donors' samples. The V call is TRBV7-9, the J call TRBJ2-3; D gene ambiguous. Material: PBMCs. CDR3 sequence reads: CALGIGDTQYF. The DNA of the CDR3 is TGTGCCTTGGGGATTGGAGATACGCAGTATTTT. Full variable domain (missing parts from reference TRBV7-9 and TRBJ2-3): DTGVSQNPRHKITKRGQNVTFRCDPISEHNRLYWYRQTLGQGPEFLTYFQNEAQLEKSRLLSDRFSAERPKGSFSTLEIQRTEQGDSAMYLCALGIGDTQYFGPGTRLTVL.